This T cell receptor (beta chain) emerged from a study of shared clonotypes between healthy human individuals. The overall study: Plates per donor: three CD4 naive, three CD4 memory, two CD8 naive, one CD8 memory. Study outcomes and limitations: Owing to a small donor count, the genetic and exposure-history diversity represented was limited. Sample collection involved blood only; tissue repertoires are likely different.

The V segment lost 6 bases and the J segment 3 bases; nucleotides outside the gene matches: 7. The CDR3 extends over 14 amino acids. Looked up from germline, CDR1 is MDHEN and CDR2 is SYDVKM. Note on this clone: What it recognizes is unknown.

Repertoires were generated with immunoSEQ multiplex PCR, while TCRdb's copy carries only in-frame clones and drops some. Counted here are over 850,000 clones, approximately 80% occurring once; the ten biggest clones make up 0.52%. This receptor was identified in a man between 18 and 35 years old in good health. Some clones in this sample may be carry-over from other donors' samples. This chain connects TRBV28 to TRBJ1-2; 7 nucleotides agree with TRBD1. Sequencing used memory CD4+ T cells from PBMCs. Subset defined: CD45RA-negative fraction. The CDR3 DNA is TGTGCCAGCAGCTCCGATCAGGGGGACTATGGCTACACCTTC. Amino acids: CASSSDQGDYGYTF.